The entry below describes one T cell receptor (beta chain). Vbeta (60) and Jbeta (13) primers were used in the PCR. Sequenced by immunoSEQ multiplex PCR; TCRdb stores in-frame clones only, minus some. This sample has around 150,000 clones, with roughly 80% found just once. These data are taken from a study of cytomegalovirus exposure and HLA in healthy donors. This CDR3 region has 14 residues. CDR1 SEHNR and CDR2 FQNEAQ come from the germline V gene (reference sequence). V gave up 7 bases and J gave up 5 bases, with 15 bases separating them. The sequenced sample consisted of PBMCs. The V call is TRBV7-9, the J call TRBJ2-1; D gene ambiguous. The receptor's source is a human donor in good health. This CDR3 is CASTPYGPNNEQFF. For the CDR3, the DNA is TGTGCCAGCACCCCATATGGGCCAAACAATGAGCAGTTCTTC.